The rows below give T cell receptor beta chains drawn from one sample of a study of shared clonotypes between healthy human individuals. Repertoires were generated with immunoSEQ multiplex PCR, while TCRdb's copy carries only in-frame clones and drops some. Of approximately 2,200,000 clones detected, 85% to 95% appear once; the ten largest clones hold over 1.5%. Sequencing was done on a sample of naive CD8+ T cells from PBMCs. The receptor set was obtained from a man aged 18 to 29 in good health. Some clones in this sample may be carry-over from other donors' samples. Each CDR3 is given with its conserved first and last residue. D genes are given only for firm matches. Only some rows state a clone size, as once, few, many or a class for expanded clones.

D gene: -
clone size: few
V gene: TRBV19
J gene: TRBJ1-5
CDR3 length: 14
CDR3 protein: CASIGGRLDRPQHF
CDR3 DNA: TGTGCCAGTATTGGGGGACGGCTGGATCGGCCCCAGCATTTT

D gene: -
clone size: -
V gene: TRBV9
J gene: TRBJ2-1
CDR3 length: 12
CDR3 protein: CASSASYNEQFF
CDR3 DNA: TGTGCCAGCAGCGCCAGCTACAATGAGCAGTTCTTC

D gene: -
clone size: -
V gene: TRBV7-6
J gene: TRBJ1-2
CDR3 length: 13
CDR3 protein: CASSSTGNRGYTF
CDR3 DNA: TGTGCCAGCAGCTCAACAGGGAATAGGGGCTACACCTTC

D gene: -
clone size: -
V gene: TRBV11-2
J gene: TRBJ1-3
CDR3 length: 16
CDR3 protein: CASSLPTPYSGNTIYF
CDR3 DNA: TGTGCCAGCAGCTTACCGACACCTTACTCTGGAAACACCATATATTTT

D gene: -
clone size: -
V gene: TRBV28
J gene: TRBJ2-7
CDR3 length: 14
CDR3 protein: CASNSRKDSYEQYF
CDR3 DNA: TGTGCCAGCAACAGCCGAAAAGACTCCTACGAGCAGTACTTC

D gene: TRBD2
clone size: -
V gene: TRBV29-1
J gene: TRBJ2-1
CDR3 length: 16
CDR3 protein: CSVSGTSGRAYNEQFF
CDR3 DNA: TGCAGCGTGTCCGGGACTAGCGGGAGGGCGTACAATGAGCAGTTCTTC

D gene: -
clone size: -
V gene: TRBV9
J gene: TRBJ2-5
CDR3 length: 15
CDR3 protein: CASSVDPPGQETQYF
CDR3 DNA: TGTGCCAGCAGCGTAGACCCTCCTGGCCAAGAGACCCAGTACTTC

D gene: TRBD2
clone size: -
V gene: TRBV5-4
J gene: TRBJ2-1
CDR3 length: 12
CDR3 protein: CASSGRDNEQFF
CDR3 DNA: TGTGCCAGCAGCGGGAGGGATAATGAGCAGTTCTTC

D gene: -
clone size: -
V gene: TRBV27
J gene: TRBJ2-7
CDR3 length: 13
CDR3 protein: CASSPFGGYEQYF
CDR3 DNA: TGTGCCAGCAGCCCCTTTGGTGGCTACGAGCAGTACTTC

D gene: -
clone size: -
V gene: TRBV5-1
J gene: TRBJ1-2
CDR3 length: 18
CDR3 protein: CASSLARTSDISGYGYTF
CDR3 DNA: TGCGCCAGCAGCTTGGCAAGGACCTCAGACATTAGTGGCTATGGCTACACCTTC

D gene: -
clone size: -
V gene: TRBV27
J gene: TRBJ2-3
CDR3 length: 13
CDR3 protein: CASSPRMADTQYF
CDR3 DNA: TGTGCCAGCAGTCCCCGGATGGCAGATACGCAGTATTTT

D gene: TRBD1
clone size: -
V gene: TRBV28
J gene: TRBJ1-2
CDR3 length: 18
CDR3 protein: CASSSTLTGGSANYGYTF
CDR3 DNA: TGTGCCAGCAGTTCGACTTTGACAGGGGGCTCCGCTAACTATGGCTACACCTTC

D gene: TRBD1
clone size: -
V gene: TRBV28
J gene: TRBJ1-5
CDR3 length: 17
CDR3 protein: CASSQGRDRDGNQPQHF
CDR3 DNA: TGTGCCAGCAGCCAGGGCCGGGACAGGGATGGCAATCAGCCCCAGCATTTT

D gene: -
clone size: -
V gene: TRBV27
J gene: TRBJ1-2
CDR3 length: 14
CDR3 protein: CASSLSMGFLGYTF
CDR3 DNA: TGTGCCAGCAGTTTATCGATGGGGTTCCTTGGCTACACCTTC

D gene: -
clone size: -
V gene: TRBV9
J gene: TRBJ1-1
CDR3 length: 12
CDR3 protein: CASSPTGTEAFF
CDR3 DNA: TGTGCCAGCAGCCCAACAGGCACTGAAGCTTTCTTT

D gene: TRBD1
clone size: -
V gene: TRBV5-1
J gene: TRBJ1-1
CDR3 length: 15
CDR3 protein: CASSLSTGLNTEAFF
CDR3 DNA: TGCGCCAGCAGCCTGTCGACAGGGTTGAACACTGAAGCTTTCTTT

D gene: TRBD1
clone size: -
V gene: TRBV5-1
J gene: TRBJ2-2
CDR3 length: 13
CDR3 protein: CASSLTGPGELFF
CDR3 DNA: TGCGCCAGCAGCCTGACAGGGCCCGGGGAGCTGTTTTTT

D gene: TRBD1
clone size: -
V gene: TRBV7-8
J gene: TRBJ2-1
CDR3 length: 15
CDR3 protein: CASSFKRTGVNEQFF
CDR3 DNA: TGTGCCAGCAGCTTTAAACGGACAGGGGTAAATGAGCAGTTCTTC

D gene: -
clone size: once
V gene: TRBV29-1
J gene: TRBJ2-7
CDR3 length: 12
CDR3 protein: CSAEDGSYEQYF
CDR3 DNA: TGCAGCGCAGAGGACGGGAGCTACGAGCAGTACTTC

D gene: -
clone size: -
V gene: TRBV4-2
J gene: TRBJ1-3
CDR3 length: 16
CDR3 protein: CASSQVGPASGNTIYF
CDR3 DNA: TGTGCCAGCAGCCAAGTGGGCCCGGCCTCTGGAAACACCATATATTTT

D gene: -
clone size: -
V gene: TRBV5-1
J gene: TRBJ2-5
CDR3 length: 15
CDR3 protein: CASSLVGVANKTQYF
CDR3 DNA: TGCGCCAGCAGCTTGGTCGGGGTGGCAAATAAGACCCAGTACTTC

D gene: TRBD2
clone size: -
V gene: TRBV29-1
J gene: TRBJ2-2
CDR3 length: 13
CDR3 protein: CSSRTSGTGELFF
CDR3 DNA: TGCAGCTCGAGGACTAGCGGGACCGGGGAGCTGTTTTTT

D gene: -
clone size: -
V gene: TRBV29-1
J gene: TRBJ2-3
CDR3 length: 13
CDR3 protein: CSVARGPTDTQYF
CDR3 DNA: TGCAGCGTTGCTCGCGGTCCCACAGATACGCAGTATTTT

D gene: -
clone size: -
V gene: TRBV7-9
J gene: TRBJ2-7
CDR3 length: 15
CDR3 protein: CASSLAQGTTYEQYF
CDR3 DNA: TGTGCCAGCAGCTTAGCCCAGGGGACCACCTACGAGCAGTACTTC

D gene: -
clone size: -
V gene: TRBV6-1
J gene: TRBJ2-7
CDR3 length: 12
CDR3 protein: CASSEAIYEQYF
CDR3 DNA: TGTGCCAGCAGTGAAGCGATATACGAGCAGTACTTC

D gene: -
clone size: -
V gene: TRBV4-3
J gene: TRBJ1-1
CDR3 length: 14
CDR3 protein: CASSLRGENTEAFF
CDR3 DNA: TGCGCCAGCAGCCTTAGGGGGGAGAACACTGAAGCTTTCTTT

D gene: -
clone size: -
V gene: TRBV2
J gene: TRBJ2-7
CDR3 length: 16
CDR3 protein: CASSEAGRGGSYEQYF
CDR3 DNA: TGTGCCAGCAGTGAAGCGGGCAGGGGCGGCTCCTACGAGCAGTACTTC

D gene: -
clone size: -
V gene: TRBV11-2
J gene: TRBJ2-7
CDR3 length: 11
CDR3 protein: CASSSGPEQYF
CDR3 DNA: TGTGCCAGCAGCTCGGGACCCGAGCAGTACTTC

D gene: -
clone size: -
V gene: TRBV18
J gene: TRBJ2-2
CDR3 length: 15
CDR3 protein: CASSPEGGSTGELFF
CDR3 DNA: TGTGCCAGCTCACCCGAAGGGGGGAGCACCGGGGAGCTGTTTTTT

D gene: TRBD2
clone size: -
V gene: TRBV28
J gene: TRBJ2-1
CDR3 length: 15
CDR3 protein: CASSLLAGSVNEQFF
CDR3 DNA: TGTGCCAGCAGTTTACTAGCGGGATCAGTCAATGAGCAGTTCTTC

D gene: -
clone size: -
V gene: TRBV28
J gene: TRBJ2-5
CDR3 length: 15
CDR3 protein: CASSLNWGGQETQYF
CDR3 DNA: TGTGCCAGCAGTTTAAATTGGGGCGGACAAGAGACCCAGTACTTC